This record looks at one TCR beta chain sequence and its context. Its antigen is undetermined. Sequence at one end of the junction differs from germline and may be a read error. This CDR3 is built from 14 residues. Germline V CDR1 and CDR2: MNHNY, SVGAGI (reference sequence). Donors were Caucasian adults residing in Nashville, Tennessee, USA. Division of CD4+ cells produced a CD45RA+ naive subset and a CD45RA-negative memory subset. The data belong to a study of shared clonotypes between healthy human individuals. General study points: Naive subsets tended to show greater estimated richness than memory subsets. Sequencing depth was expected to influence donor clonotype sharing.

TCRdb keeps only in-frame clones here, not all; method: immunoSEQ multiplex PCR. The repertoire has 2,500,000 or so clones, roughly 92% of them found once; the top ten carry about 0.13%. The specimen was naive CD4+ T cells sorted from blood. Subset in this sample: CD45RA+ positively selected. The source of this sequence is a man aged 18 to 29 in good health. The chain recombines TRBV6-6 with TRBJ1-5, with 7 bases aligning to TRBD1. The CDR3 loop is CAISPGTAGQPQHF. CDR3 nucleotides: TGTGCCATCAGTCCCGGGACAGCGGGGCAGCCCCAGCATTTT.